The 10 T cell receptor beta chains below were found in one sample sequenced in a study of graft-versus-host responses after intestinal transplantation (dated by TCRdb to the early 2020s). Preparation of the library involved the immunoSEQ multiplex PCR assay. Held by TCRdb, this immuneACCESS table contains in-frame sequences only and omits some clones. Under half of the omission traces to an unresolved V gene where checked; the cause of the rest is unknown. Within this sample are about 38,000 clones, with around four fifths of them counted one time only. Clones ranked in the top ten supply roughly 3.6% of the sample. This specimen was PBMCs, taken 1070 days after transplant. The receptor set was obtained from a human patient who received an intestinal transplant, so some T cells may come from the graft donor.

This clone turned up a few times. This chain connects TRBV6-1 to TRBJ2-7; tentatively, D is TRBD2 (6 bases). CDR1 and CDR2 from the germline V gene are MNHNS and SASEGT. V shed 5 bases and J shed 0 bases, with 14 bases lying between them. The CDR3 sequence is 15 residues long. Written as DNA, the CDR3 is TGTGCCAGCAGTTCCGAGGGAGGACACTCCTACGAGCAGTACTTC. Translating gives CASSSEGGHSYEQYF.

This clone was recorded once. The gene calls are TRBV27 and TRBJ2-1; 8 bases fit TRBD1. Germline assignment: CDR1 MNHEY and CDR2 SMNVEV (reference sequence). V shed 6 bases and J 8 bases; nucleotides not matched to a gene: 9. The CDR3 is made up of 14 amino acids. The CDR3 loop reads CASRPLPGGDEQFF. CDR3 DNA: TGTGCCAGCAGACCCCTCCCAGGGGGCGATGAGCAGTTCTTC.

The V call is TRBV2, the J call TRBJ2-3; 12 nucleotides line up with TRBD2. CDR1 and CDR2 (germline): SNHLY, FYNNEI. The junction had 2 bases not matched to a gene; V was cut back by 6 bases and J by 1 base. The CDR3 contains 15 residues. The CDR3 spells CASSGLAGRTDTQYF. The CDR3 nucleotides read TGTGCCAGCAGCGGACTAGCGGGGCGCACAGATACGCAGTATTTT.

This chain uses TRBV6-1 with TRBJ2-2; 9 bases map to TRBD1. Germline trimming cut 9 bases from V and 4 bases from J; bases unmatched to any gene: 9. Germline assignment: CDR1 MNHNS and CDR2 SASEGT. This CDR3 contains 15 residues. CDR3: CASKSGTGTTGELFF. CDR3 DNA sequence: TGTGCCAGTAAATCCGGGACAGGGACCACCGGGGAGCTGTTTTTT.

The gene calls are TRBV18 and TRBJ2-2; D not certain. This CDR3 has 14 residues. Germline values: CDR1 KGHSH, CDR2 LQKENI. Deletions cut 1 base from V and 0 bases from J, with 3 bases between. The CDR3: CASSPLPNTGELFF. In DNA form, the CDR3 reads TGTGCCAGCTCACCACTACCGAACACCGGGGAGCTGTTTTTT.

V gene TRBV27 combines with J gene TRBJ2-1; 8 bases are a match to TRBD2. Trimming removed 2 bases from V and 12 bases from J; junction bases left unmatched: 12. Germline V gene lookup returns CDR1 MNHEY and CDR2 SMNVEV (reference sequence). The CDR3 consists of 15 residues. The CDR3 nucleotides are TGTGCCAGCAGTTTAGGGGCGGGAGGTGTCCGTGGGCAGTTCTTC. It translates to CASSLGAGGVRGQFF.

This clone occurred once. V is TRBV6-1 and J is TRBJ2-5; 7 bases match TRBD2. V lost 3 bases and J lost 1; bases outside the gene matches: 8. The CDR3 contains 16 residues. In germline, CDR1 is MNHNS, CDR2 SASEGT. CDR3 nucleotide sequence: TGTGCCAGCAGTGACCTCAGCGGGAAGGCCCAAGAGACCCAGTACTTC. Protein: CASSDLSGKAQETQYF.

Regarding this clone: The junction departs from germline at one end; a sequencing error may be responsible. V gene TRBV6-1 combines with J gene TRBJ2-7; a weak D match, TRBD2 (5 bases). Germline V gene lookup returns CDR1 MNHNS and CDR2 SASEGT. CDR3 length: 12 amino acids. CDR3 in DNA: TGTGCCAGCAGTGAAATTAACGGGATGGCGTCCTTC. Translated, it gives CASSEINGMASF.

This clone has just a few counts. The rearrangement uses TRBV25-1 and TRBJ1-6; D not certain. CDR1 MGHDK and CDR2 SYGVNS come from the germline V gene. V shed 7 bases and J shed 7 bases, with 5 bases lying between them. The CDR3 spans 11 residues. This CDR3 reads CASMGNSPLHF. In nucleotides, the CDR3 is TGTGCCAGCATGGGGAATTCACCCCTCCACTTT.

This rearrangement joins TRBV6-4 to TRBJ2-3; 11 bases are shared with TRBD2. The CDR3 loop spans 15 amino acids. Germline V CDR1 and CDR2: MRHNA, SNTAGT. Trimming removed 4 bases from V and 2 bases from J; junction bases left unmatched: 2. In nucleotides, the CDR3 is TGTGCCAGCAGTGGTAGCGGGGGGGCCACAGATACGCAGTATTTT. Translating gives CASSGSGGATDTQYF.